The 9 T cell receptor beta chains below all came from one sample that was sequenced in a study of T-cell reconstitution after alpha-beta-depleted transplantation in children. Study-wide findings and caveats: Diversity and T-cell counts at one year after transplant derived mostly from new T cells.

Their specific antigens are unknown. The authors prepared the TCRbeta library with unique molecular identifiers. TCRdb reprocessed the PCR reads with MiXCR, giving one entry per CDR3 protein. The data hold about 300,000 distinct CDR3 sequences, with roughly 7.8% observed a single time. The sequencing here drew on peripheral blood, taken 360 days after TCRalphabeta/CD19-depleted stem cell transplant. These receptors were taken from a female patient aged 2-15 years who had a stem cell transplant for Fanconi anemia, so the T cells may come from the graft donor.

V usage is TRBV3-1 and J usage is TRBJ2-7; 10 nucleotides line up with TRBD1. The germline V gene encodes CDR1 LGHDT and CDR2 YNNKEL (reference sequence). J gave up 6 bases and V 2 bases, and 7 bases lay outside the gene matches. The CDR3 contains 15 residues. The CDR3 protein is CASSQSFGTGAEQYF. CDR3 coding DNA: TGTGCCAGCAGCCAAAGCTTCGGGACAGGGGCCGAGCAGTACTTC.

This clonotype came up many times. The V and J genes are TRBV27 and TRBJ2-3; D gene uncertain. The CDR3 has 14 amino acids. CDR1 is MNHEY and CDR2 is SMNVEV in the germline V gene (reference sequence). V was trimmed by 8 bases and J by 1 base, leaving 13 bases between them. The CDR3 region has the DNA TGTGCCAGCGGGCAACCGAGCCGCACAGATACGCAGTATTTT. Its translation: CASGQPSRTDTQYF.

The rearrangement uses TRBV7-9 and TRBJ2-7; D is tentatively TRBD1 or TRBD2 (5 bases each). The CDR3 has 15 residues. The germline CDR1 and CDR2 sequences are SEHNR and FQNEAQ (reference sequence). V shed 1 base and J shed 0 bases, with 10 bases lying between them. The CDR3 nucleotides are TGTGCCAGCAGCTTAGTAGTGGGGGACTCCTACGAGCAGTACTTC. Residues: CASSLVVGDSYEQYF. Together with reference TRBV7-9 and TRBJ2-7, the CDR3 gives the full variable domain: DTGVSQNPRHKITKRGQNVTFRCDPISEHNRLYWYRQTLGQGPEFLTYFQNEAQLEKSRLLSDRFSAERPKGSFSTLEIQRTEQGDSAMYLCASSLVVGDSYEQYFGPGTRLTVT.

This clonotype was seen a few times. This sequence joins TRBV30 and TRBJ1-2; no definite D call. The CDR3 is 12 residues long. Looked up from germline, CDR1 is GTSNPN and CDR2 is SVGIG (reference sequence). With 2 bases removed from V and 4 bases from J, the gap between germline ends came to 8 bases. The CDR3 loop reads CAWSRQSYGYTF. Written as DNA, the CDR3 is TGTGCCTGGAGTCGGCAGAGCTATGGCTACACCTTC.

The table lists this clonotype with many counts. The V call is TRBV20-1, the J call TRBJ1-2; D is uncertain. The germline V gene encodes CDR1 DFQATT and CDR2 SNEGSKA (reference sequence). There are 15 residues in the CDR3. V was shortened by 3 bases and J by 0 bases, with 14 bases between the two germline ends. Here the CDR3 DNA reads TGCAGTGCTAGGGGCTCGGGCAGCGCTAACTATGGCTACACCTTC. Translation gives CSARGSGSANYGYTF.

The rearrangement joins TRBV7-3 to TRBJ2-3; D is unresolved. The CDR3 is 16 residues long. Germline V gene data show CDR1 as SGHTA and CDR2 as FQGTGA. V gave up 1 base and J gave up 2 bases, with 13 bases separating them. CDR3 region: CASSLNSQASTDTQYF. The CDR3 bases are TGTGCCAGCAGCTTAAATAGCCAAGCGTCCACAGATACGCAGTATTTT.

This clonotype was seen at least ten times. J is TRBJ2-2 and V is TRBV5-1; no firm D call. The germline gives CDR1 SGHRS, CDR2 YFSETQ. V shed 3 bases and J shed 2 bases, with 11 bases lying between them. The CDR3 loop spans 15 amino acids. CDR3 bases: TGCGCCAGCAGCTCGAACTCTGCCAACACCGGGGAGCTGTTTTTT. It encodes CASSSNSANTGELFF. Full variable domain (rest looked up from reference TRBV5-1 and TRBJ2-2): KAGVTQTPRYLIKTRGQQVTLSCSPISGHRSVSWYQQTPGQGLQFLFEYFSETQRNKGNFPGRFSGRQFSNSRSEMNVSTLELGDSALYLCASSSNSANTGELFFGEGSRLTVL.

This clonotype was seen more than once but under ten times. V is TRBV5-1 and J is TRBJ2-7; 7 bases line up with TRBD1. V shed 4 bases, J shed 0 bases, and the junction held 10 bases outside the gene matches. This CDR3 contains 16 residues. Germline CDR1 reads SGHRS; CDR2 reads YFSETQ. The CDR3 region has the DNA TGCGCCAGCAGCCCCACCGGGACAGCTAGCTCCTACGAGCAGTACGTC. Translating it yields CASSPTGTASSYEQYV.

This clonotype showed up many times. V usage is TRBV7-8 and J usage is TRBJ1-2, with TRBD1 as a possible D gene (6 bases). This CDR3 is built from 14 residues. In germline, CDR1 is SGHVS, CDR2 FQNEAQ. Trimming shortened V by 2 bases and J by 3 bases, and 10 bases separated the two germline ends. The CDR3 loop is CASSLLHRDYGYTF. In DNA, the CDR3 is TGTGCCAGCAGCTTATTACACAGGGACTATGGCTACACCTTC.